The TCR beta chain under discussion was sequenced for a study of cytomegalovirus exposure and HLA in healthy donors. About this clone itself: The antigen is not known.

Per germline, CDR1 GTSNPN and CDR2 SVGIG (reference sequence). After removal of 5 bases from V and 4 bases from J, the junction contained 6 bases not matched to a gene. The CDR3 sequence is 14 residues long. Study outcomes and limitations: Analysis performed later showed TCR beta chains linked to HLA being more clonally expanded than equally common others.

The PCR ran on 60 Vbeta and 13 Jbeta primers. Method: immunoSEQ multiplex PCR; TCRdb's copy keeps in-frame clones and lacks some. The sample lists approximately 76,000 clones, less than 80% occurring once. The J gene is TRBJ2-2, the V gene TRBV30, with 8 bases that match TRBD2. This clonotype originated in a man aged 25-40 years in good health and CMV-seronegative. Sample: PBMCs. Here the CDR3 DNA reads TGTGCCTGGCTCGGGAGGGGTTTCACCGGGGAGCTGTTTTTT. This encodes CAWLGRGFTGELFF.